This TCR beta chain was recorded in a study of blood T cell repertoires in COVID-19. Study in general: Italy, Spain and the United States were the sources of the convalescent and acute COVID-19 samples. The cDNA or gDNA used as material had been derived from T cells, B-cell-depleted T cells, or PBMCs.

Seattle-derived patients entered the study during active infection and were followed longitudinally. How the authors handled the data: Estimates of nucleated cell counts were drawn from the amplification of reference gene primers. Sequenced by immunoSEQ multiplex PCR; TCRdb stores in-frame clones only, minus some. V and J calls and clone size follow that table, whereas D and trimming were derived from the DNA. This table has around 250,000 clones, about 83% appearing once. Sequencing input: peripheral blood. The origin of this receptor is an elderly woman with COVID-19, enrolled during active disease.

The CDR3 protein is CASSPLGTYYNEQFF. The CDR3, as DNA: TGTGCCAGCAGCCCCCTGGGGACTTACTACAATGAGCAGTTCTTC. The V call is TRBV11-1, the J call TRBJ2-1; maybe TRBD2 (6 bases). CDR1 is SGHAT and CDR2 is FQDESV in the germline V gene (reference sequence). The CDR3 spans 15 residues. V was clipped by 5 bases and J by 3 bases, with 14 bases between them.